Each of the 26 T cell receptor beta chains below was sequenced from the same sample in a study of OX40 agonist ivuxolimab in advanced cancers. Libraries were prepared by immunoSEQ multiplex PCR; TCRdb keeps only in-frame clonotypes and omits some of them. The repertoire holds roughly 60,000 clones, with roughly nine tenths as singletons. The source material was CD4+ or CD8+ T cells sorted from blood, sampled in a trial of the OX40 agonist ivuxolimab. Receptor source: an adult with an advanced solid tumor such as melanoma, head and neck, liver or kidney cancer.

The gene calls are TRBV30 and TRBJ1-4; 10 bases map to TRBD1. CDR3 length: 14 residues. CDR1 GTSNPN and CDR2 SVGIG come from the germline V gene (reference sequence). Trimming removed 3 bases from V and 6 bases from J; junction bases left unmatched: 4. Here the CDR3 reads CAWRSGTGDEKLFF. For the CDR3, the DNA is TGTGCCTGGAGAAGCGGGACAGGGGATGAAAAACTGTTTTTT.

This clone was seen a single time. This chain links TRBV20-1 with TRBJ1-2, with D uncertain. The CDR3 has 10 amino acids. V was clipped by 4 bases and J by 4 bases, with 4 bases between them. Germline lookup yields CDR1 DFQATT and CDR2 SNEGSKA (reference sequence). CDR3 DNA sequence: TGCAGTGCTAAGGGCTATGGCTACACCTTC. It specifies CSAKGYGYTF.

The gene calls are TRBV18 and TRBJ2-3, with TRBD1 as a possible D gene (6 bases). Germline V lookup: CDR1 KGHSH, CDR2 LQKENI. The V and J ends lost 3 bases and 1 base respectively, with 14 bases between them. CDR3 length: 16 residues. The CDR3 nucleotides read TGTGCCAGCTCACCCCAGAGGGGGATACGCACAGATACGCAGTATTTT. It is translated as CASSPQRGIRTDTQYF.

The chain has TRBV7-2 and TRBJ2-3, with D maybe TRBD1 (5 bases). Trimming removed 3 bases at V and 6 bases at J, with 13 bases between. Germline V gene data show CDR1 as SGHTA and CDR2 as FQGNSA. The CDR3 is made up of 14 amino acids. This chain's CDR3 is CASSLMGPADTQYF. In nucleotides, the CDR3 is TGTGCCAGCAGCTTGATGGGGCCCGCGGATACGCAGTATTTT.

The CDR3 reads CASSLGDLNTEAFF. As DNA, the CDR3 is TGTGCCAGTTCCCTAGGGGATCTGAACACTGAAGCTTTCTTT. J is TRBJ1-1 and V is TRBV19; perhaps TRBD1 as D (5 bases). The CDR3 has 14 amino acids. Germline loops: CDR1 LNHDA, CDR2 SQIVND (reference sequence). Trimming took 8 bases from V and 0 from J, leaving 13 bases between them. Filled out from reference TRBV19 and TRBJ1-1, the complete variable domain reads DGGITQSPKYLFRKEGQNVTLSCEQNLNHDAMYWYRQDPGQGLRLIYYSQIVNDFQKGDIAEGYSVSREKKESFPLTVTSAQKNPTAFYLCASSLGDLNTEAFFGQGTRLTVV.

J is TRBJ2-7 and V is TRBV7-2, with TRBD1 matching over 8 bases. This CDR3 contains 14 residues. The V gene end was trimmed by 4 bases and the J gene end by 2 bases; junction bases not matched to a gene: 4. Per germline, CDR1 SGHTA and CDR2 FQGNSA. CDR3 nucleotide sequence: TGTGCCAGCAGCTCGGACAGGGCCCCCTACGAGCAGTACTTC. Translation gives CASSSDRAPYEQYF.

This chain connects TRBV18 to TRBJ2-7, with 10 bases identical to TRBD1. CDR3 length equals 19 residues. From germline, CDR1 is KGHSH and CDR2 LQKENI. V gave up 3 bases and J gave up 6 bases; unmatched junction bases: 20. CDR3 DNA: TGTGCCAGCTCACCGAGGGATATCGGACAGGGGGATTCCTTTGTCGAGCAGTACTTC. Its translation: CASSPRDIGQGDSFVEQYF.

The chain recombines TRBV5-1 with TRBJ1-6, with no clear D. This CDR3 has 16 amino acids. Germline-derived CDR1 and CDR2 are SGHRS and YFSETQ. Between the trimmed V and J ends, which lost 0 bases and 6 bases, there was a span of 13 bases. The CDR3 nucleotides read TGCGCCAGCAGCTTGGATGGCATCGGCGGTAATTCACCCCTCCACTTT. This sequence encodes CASSLDGIGGNSPLHF. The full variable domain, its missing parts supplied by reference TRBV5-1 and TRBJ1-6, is KAGVTQTPRYLIKTRGQQVTLSCSPISGHRSVSWYQQTPGQGLQFLFEYFSETQRNKGNFPGRFSGRQFSNSRSEMNVSTLELGDSALYLCASSLDGIGGNSPLHFGNGTRLTVT.

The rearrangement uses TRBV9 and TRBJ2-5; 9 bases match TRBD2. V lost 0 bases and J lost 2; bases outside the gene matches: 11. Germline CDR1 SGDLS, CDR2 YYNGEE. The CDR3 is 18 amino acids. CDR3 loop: CASSVERVAGDIQETQYF. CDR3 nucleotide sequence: TGTGCCAGCAGCGTAGAAAGGGTAGCGGGGGACATACAAGAGACCCAGTACTTC. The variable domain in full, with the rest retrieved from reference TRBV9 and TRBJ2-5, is DSGVTQTPKHLITATGQRVTLRCSPRSGDLSVYWYQQSLDQGLQFLIQYYNGEERAKGNILERFSAQQFPDLHSELNLSSLELGDSALYFCASSVERVAGDIQETQYFGPGTRLLVL.

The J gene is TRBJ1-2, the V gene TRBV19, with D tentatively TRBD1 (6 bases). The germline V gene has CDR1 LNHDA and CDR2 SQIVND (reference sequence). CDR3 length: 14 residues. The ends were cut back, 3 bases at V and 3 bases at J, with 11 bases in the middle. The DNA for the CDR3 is TGTGCCAGTAGTATGTCACAGGGAGACTATGGCTACACCTTC. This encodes CASSMSQGDYGYTF. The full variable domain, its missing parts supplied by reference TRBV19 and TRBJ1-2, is DGGITQSPKYLFRKEGQNVTLSCEQNLNHDAMYWYRQDPGQGLRLIYYSQIVNDFQKGDIAEGYSVSREKKESFPLTVTSAQKNPTAFYLCASSMSQGDYGYTFGSGTRLTVV.

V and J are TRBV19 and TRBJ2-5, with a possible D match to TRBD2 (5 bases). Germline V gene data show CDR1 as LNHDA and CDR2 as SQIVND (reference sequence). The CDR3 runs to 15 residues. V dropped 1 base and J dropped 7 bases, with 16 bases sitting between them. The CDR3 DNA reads TGTGCCAGTAGTATAGGGAGCGGAGCAGCTGGGACCCAGTACTTC. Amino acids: CASSIGSGAAGTQYF.

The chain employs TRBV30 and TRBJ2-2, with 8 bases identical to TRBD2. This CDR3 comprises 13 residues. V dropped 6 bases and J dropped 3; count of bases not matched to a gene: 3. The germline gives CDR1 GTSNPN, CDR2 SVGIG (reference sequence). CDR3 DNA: TGTGCCTGCCTCGGGGGGGACACCGGGGAGCTGTTTTTT. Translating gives CACLGGDTGELFF.

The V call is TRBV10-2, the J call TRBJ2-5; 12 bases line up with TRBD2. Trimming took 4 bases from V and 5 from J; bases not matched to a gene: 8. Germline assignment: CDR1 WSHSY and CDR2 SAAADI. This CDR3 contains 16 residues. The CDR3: CASSGPTSGRGETQYF. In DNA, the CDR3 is TGCGCCAGCAGTGGTCCGACTAGCGGGAGAGGTGAGACCCAGTACTTC.

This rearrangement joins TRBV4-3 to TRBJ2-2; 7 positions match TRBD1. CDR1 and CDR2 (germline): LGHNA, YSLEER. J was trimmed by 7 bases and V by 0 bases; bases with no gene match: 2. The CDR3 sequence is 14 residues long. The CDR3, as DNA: TGCGCCAGCAGCCAAGACAGGGGGATCGGGGAGCTGTTTTTT. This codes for CASSQDRGIGELFF.

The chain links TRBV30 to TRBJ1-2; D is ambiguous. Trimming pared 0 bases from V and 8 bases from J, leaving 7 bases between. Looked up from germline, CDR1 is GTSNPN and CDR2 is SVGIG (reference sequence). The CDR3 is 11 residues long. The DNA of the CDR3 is TGTGCCTGGAGTGTCGGGGAAGGCTACACCTTC. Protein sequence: CAWSVGEGYTF.

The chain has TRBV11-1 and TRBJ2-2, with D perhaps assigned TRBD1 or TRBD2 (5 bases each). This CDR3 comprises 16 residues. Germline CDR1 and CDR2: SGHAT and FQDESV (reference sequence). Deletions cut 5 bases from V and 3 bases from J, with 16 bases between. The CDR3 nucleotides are TGTGCCAGCAGCCTCCGGGGCGGTTGGGACACCGGGGAGCTGTTTTTT. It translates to CASSLRGGWDTGELFF.

The CDR3 nucleotides are TGCGCCAGCAGAGGGTCTCGAGCCAAAAACATTCAGTACTTC. This codes for CASRGSRAKNIQYF. The chain recombines TRBV23-1 with TRBJ2-4; D gene unclear. TRBV23-1 is an ORF, and what it does is uncertain. The CDR3 contains 14 residues. Trimming removed 6 bases from V and 0 bases from J, with 9 bases in between.

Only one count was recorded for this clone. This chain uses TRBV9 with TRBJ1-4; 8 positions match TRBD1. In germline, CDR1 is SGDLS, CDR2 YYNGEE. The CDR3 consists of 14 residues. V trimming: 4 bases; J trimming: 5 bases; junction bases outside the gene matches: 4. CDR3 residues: CASSIRDRNEKLFF. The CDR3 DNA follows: TGTGCCAGCAGCATCCGGGACAGGAATGAAAAACTGTTTTTT.

CDR3 amino acids: CASSQVETGGGKNIQYF. The CDR3 nucleotides are TGCGCCAGCAGCCAAGTCGAGACGGGAGGAGGCAAAAACATTCAGTACTTC. V gene TRBV4-1 combines with J gene TRBJ2-4; 7 bases are a match to TRBD2. The CDR3 loop spans 17 amino acids. After removal of 1 base from V and 3 bases from J, the junction contained 9 bases not matched to a gene. CDR1 is MGHRA and CDR2 is YSYEKL in the germline V gene.

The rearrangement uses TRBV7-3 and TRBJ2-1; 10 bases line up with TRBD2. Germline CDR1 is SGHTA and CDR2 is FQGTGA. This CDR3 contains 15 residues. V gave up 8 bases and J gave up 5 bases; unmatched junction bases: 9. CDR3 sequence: CASALSGRVNNEQFF. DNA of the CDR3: TGTGCCAGCGCTTTGAGCGGGAGGGTGAACAATGAGCAGTTCTTC.

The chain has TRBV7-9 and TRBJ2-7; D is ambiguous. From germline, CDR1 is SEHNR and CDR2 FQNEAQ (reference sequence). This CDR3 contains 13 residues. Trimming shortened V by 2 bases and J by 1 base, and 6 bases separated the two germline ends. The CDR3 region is CASSLLQSYEQYF. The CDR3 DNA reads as TGTGCCAGCAGCTTATTACAGTCCTACGAGCAGTACTTC.

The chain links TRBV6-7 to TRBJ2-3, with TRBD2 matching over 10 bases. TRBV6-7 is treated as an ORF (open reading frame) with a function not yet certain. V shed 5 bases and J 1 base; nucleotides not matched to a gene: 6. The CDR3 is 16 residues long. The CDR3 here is CASSNSGGRRTDTQYF. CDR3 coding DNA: TGTGCCAGCAGTAATAGCGGGGGGCGACGCACAGATACGCAGTATTTT.

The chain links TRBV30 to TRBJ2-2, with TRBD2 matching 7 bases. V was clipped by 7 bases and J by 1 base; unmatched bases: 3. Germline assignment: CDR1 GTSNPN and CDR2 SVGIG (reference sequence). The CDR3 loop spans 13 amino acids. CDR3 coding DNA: TGTGCCTCCTCGGGGGGGAACACCGGGGAGCTGTTTTTT. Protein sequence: CASSGGNTGELFF.

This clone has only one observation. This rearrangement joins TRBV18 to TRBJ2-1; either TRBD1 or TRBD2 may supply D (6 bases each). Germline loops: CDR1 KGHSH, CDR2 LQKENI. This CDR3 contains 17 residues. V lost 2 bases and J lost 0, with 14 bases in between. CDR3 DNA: TGTGCCAGCTCACCAAGGGGGAAGGGGGGCTCCTACAATGAGCAGTTCTTC. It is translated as CASSPRGKGGSYNEQFF. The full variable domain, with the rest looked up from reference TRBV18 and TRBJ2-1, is NAGVMQNPRHLVRRRGQEARLRCSPMKGHSHVYWYRQLPEEGLKFMVYLQKENIIDESGMPKERFSAEFPKEGPSILRIQQVVRGDSAAYFCASSPRGKGGSYNEQFFGPGTRLTVL.

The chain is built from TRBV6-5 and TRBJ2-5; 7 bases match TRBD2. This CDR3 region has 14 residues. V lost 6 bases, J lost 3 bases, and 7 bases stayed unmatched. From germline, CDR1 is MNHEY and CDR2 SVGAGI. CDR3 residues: CASSPRLAEETQYF. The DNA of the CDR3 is TGTGCCAGCAGCCCTAGGCTAGCGGAAGAGACCCAGTACTTC.

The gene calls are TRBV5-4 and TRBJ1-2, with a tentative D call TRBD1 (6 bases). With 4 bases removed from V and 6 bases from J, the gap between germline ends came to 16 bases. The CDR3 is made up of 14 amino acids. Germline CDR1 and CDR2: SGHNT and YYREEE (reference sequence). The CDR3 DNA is TGTGCCAGCAGCCTAGATATGGCAGGGGATGGCTACACCTTC. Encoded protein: CASSLDMAGDGYTF.